This T cell receptor (beta chain) was retrieved from a study of T cells in Graves' hyperthyroidism and ophthalmopathy. Researchers took RNA transcripts and amplified the TCR beta CDR3 regions from them. The HTBI primer set drove a first-round RT-PCR of the TCR CDR3. MiXCR was run by TCRdb on the multiplex PCR reads, yielding one entry per CDR3 protein. The profile covers about 480,000 distinct CDR3 sequences, with approximately 22% appearing a single time and about half taken by the ten largest. Findings and caveats of the study: Researchers found most expanded thyroid clonotypes above 0.001 in blood as well.

This clonotype was observed at least ten times. What it binds is unknown. The CDR3 is 13 residues long. Germline V lookup: CDR1 SNHLY, CDR2 FYNNEI. With 7 bases clipped from V and 3 bases from J, the junction kept 3 bases outside the gene matches. Ophthalmopathy patients all had a Clinical Activity Score of at least 3, a NOSPECS grade of at least 4 and disease under 3 months old. The authors obtained PBMCs from over 7.5 ml of fresh peripheral blood. This receptor was taken from a woman in her seventies with Graves' ophthalmopathy. Sequencing was carried out using blood. This chain links TRBV2 with TRBJ1-2; 9 positions agree with TRBD1. CDR3 nucleotide sequence: TGTGCCAGCACCAGGGACAGGGACTATGGCTACACCTTC. This translates into CASTRDRDYGYTF.